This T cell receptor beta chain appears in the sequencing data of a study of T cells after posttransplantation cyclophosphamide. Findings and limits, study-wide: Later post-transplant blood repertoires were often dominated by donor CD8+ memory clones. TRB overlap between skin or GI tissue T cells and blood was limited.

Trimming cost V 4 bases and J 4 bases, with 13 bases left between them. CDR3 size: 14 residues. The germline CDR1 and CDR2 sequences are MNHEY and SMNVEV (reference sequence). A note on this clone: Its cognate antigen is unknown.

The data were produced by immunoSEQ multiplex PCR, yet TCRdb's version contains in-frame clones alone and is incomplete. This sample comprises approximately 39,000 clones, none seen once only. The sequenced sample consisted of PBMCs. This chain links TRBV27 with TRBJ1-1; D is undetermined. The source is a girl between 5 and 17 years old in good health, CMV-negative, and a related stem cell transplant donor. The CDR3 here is CASSSWEGSTEAFF. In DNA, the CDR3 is TGTGCCAGCAGTTCCTGGGAAGGGAGCACTGAAGCTTTCTTT.